Below, one TCR beta chain is given with its context. Per the authors' pipeline: Cell counts per sample came from amplifying reference gene primers. Data came from immunoSEQ multiplex PCR; TCRdb stores just in-frame clones and leaves some out. V and J calls and clone size are as listed in that table; D and trimming were resolved from the DNA. The sample contains about 26,000 clones, 80% to 95% of which appear only once. This specimen belongs to a study of blood T cell repertoires in COVID-19. For the study at large: Sites across the United States, Italy and Spain contributed samples from acute and convalescent COVID-19. PBMCs, B-cell-depleted T cells, or T cells were the source of the cDNA or gDNA that made up the material.

CDR1 is SGHRS and CDR2 is YFSETQ in the germline V gene. The CDR3 loop spans 15 amino acids. Trimming cost V 5 bases and J 2 bases; bases outside gene matches: 9. V is TRBV5-1 and J is TRBJ2-5; 7 nucleotides agree with TRBD2. The clonotype comes from a human donor in a cohort sampled during active COVID-19. What was sequenced was peripheral blood. This chain's CDR3 is CASRLSGSGQETQYF. Written as DNA, the CDR3 is TGCGCCAGCAGGCTCAGTGGTAGCGGGCAAGAGACCCAGTACTTC.